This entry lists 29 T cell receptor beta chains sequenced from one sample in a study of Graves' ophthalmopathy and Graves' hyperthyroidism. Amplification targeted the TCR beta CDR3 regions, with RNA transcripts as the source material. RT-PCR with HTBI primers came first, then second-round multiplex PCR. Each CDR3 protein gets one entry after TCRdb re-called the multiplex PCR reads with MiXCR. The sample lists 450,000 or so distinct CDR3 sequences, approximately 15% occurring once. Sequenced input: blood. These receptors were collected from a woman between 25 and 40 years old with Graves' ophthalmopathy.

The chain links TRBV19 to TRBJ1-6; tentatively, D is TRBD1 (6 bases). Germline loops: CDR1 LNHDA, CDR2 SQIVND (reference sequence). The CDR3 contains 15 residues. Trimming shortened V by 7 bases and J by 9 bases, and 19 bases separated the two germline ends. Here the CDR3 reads CASNRQPGQSSPLHF. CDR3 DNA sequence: TGTGCCAGTAACAGACAACCGGGACAAAGTTCACCCCTCCACTTT.

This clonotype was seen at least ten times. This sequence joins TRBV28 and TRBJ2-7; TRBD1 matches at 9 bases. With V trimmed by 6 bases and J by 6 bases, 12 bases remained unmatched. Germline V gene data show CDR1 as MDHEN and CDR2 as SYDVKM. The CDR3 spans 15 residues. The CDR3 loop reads CASSLLRTGVGEQYF. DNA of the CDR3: TGTGCCAGCAGCCTTCTTCGGACAGGGGTGGGCGAGCAGTACTTC.

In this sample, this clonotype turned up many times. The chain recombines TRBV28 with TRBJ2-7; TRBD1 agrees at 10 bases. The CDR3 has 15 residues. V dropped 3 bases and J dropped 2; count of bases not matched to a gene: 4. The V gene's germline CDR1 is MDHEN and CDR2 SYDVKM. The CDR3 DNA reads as TGTGCCAGCAGTTTTAGGGACAGGGGCCCCTACGAGCAGTACTTC. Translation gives CASSFRDRGPYEQYF.

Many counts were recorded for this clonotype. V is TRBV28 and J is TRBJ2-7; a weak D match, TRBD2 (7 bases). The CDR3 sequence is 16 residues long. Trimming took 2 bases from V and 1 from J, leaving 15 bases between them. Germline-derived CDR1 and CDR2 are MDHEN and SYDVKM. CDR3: CASSLRGGASSYEQYF. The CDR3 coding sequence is TGTGCCAGCAGTTTACGTGGGGGGGCTTCTTCCTACGAGCAGTACTTC.

The CDR3 loop is CASSTRTATPYEQYF. The CDR3 DNA follows: TGTGCCAGCAGCACGCGGACAGCTACACCTTACGAGCAGTACTTC. V is TRBV28 and J is TRBJ2-7, with D perhaps TRBD1 (6 bases). This CDR3 has 15 amino acids. The germline V and J ends were trimmed by 6 bases and 4 bases, with 19 bases remaining between them. Germline V gene data show CDR1 as MDHEN and CDR2 as SYDVKM.

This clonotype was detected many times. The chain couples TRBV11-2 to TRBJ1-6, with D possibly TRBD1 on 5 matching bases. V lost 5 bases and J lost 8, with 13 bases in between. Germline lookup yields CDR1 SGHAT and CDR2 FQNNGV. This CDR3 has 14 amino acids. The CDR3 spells CASSLRDGDSPLHF. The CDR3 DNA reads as TGTGCCAGCAGCCTCCGGGACGGAGATTCACCCCTCCACTTT.

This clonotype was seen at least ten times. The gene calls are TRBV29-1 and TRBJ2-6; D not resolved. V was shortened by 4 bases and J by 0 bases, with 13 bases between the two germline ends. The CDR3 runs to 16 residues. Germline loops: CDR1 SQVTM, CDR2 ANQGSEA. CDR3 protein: CSVGLGGASGANVLTF. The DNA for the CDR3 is TGCAGCGTTGGGCTAGGCGGAGCCTCTGGGGCCAACGTCCTGACTTTC.

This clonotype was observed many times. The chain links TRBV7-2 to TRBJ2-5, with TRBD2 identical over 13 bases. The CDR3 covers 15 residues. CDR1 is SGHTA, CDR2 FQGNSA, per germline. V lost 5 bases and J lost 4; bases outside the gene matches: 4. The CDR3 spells CASSPTSGGGETQYF. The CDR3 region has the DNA TGTGCCAGCAGCCCTACTAGCGGGGGGGGAGAGACCCAGTACTTC.

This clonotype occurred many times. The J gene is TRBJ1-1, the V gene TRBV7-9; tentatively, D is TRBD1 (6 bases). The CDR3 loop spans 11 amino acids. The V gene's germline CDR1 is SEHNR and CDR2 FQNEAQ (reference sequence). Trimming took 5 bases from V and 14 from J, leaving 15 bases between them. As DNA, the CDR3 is TGTGCCAGCAGCGTGAGGGACAAGGGGTTCTTT. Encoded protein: CASSVRDKGFF. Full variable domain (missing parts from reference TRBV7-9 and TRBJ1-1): DTGVSQNPRHKITKRGQNVTFRCDPISEHNRLYWYRQTLGQGPEFLTYFQNEAQLEKSRLLSDRFSAERPKGSFSTLEIQRTEQGDSAMYLCASSVRDKGFFGQGTRLTVV.

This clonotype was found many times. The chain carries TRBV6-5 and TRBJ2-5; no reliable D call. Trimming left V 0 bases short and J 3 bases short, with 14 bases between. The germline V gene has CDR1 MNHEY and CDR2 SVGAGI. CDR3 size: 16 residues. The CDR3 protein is CASSYSWSAAEETQYF. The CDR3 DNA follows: TGTGCCAGCAGTTACTCGTGGTCGGCAGCCGAAGAGACCCAGTACTTC.

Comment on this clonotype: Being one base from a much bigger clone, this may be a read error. As DNA, the CDR3 is TGTGCCAGCAGTTTAGGTCTAGCGGGATTGTCCTACGAGCAGTACGTC. Amino acids: CASSLGLAGLSYEQYV. The chain links TRBV12-3 or TRBV12-4 to TRBJ2-7; 9 positions agree with TRBD2. Losses at the gene ends were 1 base for V and 1 base for J; bases not matched to a gene: 5. There are 16 residues in the CDR3.

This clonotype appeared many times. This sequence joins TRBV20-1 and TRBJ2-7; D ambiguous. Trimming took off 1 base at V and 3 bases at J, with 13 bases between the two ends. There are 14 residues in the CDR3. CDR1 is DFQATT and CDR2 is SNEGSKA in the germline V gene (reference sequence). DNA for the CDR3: TGCAGTGCTAGAGCGGTTACCAGCGACTACGAGCAGTACTTC. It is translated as CSARAVTSDYEQYF.

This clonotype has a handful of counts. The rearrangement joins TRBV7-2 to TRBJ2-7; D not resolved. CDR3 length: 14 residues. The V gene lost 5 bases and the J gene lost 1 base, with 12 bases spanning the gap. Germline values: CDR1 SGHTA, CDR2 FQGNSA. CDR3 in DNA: TGTGCCAGCAGCCAATCCGGATCATCCTACGAGCAGTACTTC. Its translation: CASSQSGSSYEQYF.

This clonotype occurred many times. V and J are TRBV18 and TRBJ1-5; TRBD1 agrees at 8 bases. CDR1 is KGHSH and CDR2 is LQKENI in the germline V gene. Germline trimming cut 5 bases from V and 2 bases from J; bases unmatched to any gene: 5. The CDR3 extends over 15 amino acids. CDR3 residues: CASSSQGDGNQPQHF. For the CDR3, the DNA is TGTGCCAGCTCATCACAGGGGGATGGCAATCAGCCCCAGCATTTT.

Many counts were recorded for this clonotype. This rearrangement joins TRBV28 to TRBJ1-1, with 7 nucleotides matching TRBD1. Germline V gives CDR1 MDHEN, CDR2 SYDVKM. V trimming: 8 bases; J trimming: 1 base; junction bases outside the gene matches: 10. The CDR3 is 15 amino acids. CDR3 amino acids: CASGPAQGTNTEAFF. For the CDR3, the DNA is TGTGCCAGCGGCCCAGCACAGGGGACGAACACTGAAGCTTTCTTT.

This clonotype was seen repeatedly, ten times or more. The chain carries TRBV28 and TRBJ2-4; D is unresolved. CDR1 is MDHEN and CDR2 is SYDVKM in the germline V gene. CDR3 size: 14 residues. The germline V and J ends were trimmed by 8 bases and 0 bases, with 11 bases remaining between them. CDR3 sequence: CASGAPLAKNIQYF. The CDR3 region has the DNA TGTGCCAGCGGAGCCCCACTAGCCAAAAACATTCAGTACTTC. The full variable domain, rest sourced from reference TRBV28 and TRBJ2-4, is DVKVTQSSRYLVKRTGEKVFLECVQDMDHENMFWYRQDPGLGLRLIYFSYDVKMKEKGDIPEGYSVSREKKERFSLILESASTNQTSMYLCASGAPLAKNIQYFGAGTRLSVL.

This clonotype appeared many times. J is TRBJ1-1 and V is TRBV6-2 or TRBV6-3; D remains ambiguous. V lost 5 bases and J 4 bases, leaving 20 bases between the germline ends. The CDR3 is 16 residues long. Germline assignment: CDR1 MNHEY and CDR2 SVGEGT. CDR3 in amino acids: CASSQTLDRLSTEAFF. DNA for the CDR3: TGTGCCAGCAGTCAAACCTTAGACCGCTTGAGCACTGAAGCTTTCTTT.

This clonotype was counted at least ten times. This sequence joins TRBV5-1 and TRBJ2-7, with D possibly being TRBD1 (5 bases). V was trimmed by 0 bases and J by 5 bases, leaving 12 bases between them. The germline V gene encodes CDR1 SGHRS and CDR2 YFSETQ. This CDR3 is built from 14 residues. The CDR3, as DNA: TGCGCCAGCAGCTTGGGGACAAGGGTCGACGAGCAGTACTTC. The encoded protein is CASSLGTRVDEQYF.

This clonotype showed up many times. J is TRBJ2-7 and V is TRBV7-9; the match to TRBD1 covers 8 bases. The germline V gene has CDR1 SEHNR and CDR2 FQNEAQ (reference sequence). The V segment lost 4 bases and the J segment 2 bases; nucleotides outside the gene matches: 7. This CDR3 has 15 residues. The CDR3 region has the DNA TGTGCCAGCAGCTCGACGGACAGGGACCCCTACGAGCAGTACTTC. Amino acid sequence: CASSSTDRDPYEQYF.

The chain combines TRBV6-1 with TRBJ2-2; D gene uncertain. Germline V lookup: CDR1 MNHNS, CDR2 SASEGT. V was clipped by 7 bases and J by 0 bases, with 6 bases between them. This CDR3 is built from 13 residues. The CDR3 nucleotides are TGTGCCAGCACAGATCCGAACACCGGGGAGCTGTTTTTT. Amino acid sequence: CASTDPNTGELFF.

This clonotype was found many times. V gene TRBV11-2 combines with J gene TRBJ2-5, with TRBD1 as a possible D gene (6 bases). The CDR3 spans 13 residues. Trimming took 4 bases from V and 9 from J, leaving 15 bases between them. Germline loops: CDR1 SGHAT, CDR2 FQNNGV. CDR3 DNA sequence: TGTGCCAGCAGCTCTAGGGGGAAGGCGGCCCAGTACTTC. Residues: CASSSRGKAAQYF.

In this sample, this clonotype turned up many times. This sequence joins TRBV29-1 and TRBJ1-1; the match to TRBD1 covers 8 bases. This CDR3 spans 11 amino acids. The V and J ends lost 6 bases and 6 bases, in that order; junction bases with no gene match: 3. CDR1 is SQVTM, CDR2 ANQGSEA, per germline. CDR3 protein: CSVGTGPEAFF. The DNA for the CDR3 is TGCAGCGTGGGGACAGGTCCTGAAGCTTTCTTT. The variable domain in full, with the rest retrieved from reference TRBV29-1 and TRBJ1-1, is SAVISQKPSRDICQRGTSLTIQCQVDSQVTMMFWYRQQPGQSLTLIATANQGSEATYESGFVIDKFPISRPNLTFSTLTVSNMSPEDSSIYLCSVGTGPEAFFGQGTRLTVV.

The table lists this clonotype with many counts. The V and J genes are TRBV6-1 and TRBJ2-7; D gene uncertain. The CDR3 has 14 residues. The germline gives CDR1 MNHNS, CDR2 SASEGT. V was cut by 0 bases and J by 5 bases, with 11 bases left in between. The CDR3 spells CASSEATVMDEQYF. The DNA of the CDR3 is TGTGCCAGCAGTGAAGCCACGGTGATGGACGAGCAGTACTTC.

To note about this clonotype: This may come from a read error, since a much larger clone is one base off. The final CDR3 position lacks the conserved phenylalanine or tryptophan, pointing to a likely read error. This CDR3 is CATSIWDRINTGELFL. The CDR3, as DNA: TGTGCCACCAGCATTTGGGACAGGATAAACACCGGGGAGCTGTTTTTG. This chain uses TRBV15 with TRBJ2-2, with TRBD1 matching 8 bases. The V gene end was trimmed by 4 bases and the J gene end by 2 bases; junction bases not matched to a gene: 6. The germline gives CDR1 LNHNV, CDR2 YYDKDF (reference sequence). CDR3 length: 16 residues.

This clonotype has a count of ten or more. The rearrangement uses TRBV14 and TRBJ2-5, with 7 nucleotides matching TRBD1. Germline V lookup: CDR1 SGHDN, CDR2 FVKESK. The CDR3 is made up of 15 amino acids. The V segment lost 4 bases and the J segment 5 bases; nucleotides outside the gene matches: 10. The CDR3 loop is CASSLLDRLYETQYF. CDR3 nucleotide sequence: TGTGCCAGCAGCCTCCTGGACAGGCTCTATGAGACCCAGTACTTC.

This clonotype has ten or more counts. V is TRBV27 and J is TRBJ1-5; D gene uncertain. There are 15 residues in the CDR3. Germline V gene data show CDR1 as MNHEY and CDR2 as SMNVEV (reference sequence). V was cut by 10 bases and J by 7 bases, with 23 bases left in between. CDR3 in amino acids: CATLPKSNSEQPQHF. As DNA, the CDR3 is TGTGCCACCCTACCTAAGAGTAATAGCGAGCAGCCCCAGCATTTT.

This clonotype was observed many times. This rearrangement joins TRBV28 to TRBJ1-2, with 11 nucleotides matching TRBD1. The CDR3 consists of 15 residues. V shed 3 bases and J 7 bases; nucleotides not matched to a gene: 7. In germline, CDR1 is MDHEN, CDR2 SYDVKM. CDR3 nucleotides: TGTGCCAGCAGTTTCCGAGGACAGGGGGCTGGTGGCTACACCTTC. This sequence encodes CASSFRGQGAGGYTF.

The CDR3 loop reads CASSFGRYEAFF. CDR3 coding DNA: TGCGCCAGTTCCTTTGGGCGGTATGAAGCTTTCTTT. The chain recombines TRBV4-1 with TRBJ1-1; D not certain. V dropped 9 bases and J dropped 7 bases, with 15 bases sitting between them. CDR3 length equals 12 residues. The germline V gene has CDR1 MGHRA and CDR2 YSYEKL.

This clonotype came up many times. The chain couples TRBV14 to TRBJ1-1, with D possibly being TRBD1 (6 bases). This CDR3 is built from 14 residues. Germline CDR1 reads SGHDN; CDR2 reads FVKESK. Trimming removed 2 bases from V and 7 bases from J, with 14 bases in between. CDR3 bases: TGTGCCAGCAGCCAAACTGGGGGGCGCGGTGAAGCTTTCTTT. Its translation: CASSQTGGRGEAFF.